This T cell receptor beta chain was sequenced during a study of cytomegalovirus exposure and HLA in healthy donors. PCR used 60 Vbeta primers and 13 Jbeta primers. The protocol was immunoSEQ multiplex PCR, while the TCRdb copy is restricted to in-frame clones and leaves out a portion. Found here are approximately 130,000 clones, 60% to 80% of them singletons; the top ten hold approximately 1%. From germline, CDR1 is SGHDT and CDR2 YYEEEE. CDR3 length equals 14 residues. Trimming shortened V by 2 bases and J by 5 bases, and 13 bases separated the two germline ends. This clone was observed a few times. This receptor was identified in a male donor in good health and CMV-seronegative. Sequencing was performed on PBMCs. The chain has TRBV5-6 and TRBJ2-5; possibly TRBD2 for D (6 bases). CDR3: CASSFGRSDETQYF. CDR3 sequence (DNA): TGTGCCAGCAGCTTTGGGAGGTCAGATGAGACCCAGTACTTC.